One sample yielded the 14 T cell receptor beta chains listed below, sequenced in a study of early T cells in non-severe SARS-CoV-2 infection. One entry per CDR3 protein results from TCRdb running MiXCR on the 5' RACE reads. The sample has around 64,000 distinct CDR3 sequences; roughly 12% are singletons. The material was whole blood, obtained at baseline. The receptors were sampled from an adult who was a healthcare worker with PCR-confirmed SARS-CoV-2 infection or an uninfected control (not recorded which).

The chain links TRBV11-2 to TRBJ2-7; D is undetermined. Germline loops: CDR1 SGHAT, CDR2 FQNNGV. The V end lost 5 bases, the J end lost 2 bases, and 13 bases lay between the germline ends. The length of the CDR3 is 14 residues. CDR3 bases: TGTGCCAGCAGCCCCGTAGGCTCCACCTACGAGCAGTACTTC. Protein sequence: CASSPVGSTYEQYF.

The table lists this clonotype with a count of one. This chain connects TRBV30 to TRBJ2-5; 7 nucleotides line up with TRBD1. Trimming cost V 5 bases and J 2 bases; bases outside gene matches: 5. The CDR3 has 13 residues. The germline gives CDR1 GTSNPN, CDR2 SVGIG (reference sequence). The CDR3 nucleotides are TGTGCCTGGGAACGGGACAGACAAGAGACCCAGTACTTC. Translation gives CAWERDRQETQYF. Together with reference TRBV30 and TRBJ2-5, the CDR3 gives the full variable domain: SQTIHQWPATLVQPVGSPLSLECTVEGTSNPNLYWYRQAAGRGLQLLFYSVGIGQISSEVPQNLSASRPQDRQFILSSKKLLLSDSGFYLCAWERDRQETQYFGPGTRLLVL.

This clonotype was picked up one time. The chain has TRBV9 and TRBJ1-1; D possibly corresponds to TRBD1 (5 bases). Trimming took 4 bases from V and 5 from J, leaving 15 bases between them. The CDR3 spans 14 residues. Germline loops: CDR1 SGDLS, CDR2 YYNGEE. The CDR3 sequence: CASSPHWGDTEAFF. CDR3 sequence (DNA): TGTGCCAGCAGCCCCCACTGGGGCGATACTGAAGCTTTCTTT.

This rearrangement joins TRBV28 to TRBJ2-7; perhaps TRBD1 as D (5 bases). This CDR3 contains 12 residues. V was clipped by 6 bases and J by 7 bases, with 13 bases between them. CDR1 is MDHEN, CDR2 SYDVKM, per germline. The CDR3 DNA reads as TGTGCCAGCAGCGCAGGGCGAGAAGAGCAGTACTTC. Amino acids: CASSAGREEQYF.

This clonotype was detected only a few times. In nucleotides, the CDR3 is TGTGCCAGCGGCCCGATAGATGAGCAGTTCTTC. This codes for CASGPIDEQFF. This chain uses TRBV11-2 with TRBJ2-1; D remains unclear. This CDR3 has 11 amino acids. The ends were cut back, 8 bases at V and 8 bases at J, with 10 bases in the middle. Germline V gene lookup returns CDR1 SGHAT and CDR2 FQNNGV.

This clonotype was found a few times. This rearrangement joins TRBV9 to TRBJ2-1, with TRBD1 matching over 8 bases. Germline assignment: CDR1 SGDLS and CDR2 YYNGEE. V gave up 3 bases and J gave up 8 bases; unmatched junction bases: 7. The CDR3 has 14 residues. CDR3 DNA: TGTGCCAGCAGCGCTGGGACAGGCCCCCATGAGCAGTTCTTC. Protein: CASSAGTGPHEQFF.

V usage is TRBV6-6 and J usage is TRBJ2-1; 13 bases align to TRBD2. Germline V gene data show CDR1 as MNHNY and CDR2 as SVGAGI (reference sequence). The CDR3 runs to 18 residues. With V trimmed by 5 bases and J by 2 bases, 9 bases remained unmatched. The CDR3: CASSESTGTSGAYNEQFF. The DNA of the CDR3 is TGTGCCAGCAGTGAATCGACCGGGACTAGCGGGGCCTACAATGAGCAGTTCTTC.

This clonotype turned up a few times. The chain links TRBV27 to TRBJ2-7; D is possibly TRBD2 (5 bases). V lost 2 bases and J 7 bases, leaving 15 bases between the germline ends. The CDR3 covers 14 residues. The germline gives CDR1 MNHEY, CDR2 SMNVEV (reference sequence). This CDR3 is CASSLHFRAGEQYF. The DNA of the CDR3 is TGTGCCAGCAGTTTACATTTTAGGGCGGGTGAGCAGTACTTC.

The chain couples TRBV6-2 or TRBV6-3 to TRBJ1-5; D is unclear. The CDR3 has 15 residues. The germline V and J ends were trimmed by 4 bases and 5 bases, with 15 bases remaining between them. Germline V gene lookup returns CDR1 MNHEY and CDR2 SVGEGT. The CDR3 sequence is CASSSGPRPDQPQHF. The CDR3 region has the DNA TGTGCCAGCAGTTCCGGACCCCGACCGGATCAGCCCCAGCATTTT.

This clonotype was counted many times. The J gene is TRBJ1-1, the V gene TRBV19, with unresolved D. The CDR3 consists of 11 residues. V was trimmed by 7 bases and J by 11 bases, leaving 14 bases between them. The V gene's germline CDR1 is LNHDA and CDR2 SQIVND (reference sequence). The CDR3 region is CASTTDRSAFF. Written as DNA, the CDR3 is TGTGCCAGTACTACAGACCGAAGTGCTTTCTTT.

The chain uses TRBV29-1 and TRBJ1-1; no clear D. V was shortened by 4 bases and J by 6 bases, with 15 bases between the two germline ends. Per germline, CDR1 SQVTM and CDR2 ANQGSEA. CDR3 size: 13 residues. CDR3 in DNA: TGCAGCGTTGCTCCAGATGCTGACGCTGAAGCTTTCTTT. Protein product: CSVAPDADAEAFF. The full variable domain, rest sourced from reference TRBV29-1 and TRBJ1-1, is SAVISQKPSRDICQRGTSLTIQCQVDSQVTMMFWYRQQPGQSLTLIATANQGSEATYESGFVIDKFPISRPNLTFSTLTVSNMSPEDSSIYLCSVAPDADAEAFFGQGTRLTVV.

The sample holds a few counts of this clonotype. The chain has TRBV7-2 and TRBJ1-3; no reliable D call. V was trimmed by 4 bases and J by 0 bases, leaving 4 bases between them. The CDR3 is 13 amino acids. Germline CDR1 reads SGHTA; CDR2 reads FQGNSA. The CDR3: CASSSFSGNTIYF. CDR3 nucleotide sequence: TGTGCCAGCAGCTCTTTCTCTGGAAACACCATATATTTT.

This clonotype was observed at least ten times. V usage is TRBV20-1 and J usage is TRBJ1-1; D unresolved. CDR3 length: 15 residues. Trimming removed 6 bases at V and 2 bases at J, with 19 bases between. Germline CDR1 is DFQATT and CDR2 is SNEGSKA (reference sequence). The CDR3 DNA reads TGCAGTGCCATTCGCCAGAAAGCGATTAACACTGAAGCTTTCTTT. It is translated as CSAIRQKAINTEAFF.

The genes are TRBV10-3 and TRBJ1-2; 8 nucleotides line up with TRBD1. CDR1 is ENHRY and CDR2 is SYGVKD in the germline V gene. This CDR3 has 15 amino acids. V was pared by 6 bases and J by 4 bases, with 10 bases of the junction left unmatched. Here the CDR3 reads CAIRGQAGDGYGYTF. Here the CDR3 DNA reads TGTGCCATCAGGGGACAGGCCGGAGATGGCTATGGCTACACCTTC.